This TCR beta chain is drawn from a study of radiation and T cells in renal cell carcinoma. V lost 4 bases and J lost 3, with 7 bases in between. Germline V lookup: CDR1 SGHRS, CDR2 YFSETQ. The CDR3 consists of 12 residues. Time point meaning: blood 4 weeks post-SBRT, at nephrectomy. This sample's treatment: 15 Gy SBRT to primary tumor, nephrectomy 4 weeks later. Nephrectomy followed 15 Gy stereotactic body radiation by 4 weeks. Sequenced by immunoSEQ multiplex PCR; TCRdb stores in-frame clones only, minus some. The profile shows roughly 58,000 clones, roughly 80% of them singletons. The sequenced sample was blood, obtained from a patient whose treatment included radiotherapy and nephrectomy. The rearrangement joins TRBV5-1 to TRBJ1-1; D not certain. This clonotype originated in a man between 60 and 75 years old with renal cell carcinoma. The CDR3 nucleotides read TGCGCCAGCAGCCGCGGAGACACTGAAGCTTTCTTT. Translating it yields CASSRGDTEAFF. Full variable domain (remainder filled in from reference TRBV5-1 and TRBJ1-1): KAGVTQTPRYLIKTRGQQVTLSCSPISGHRSVSWYQQTPGQGLQFLFEYFSETQRNKGNFPGRFSGRQFSNSRSEMNVSTLELGDSALYLCASSRGDTEAFFGQGTRLTVV.